The rows below give T cell receptor beta chains drawn from one sample of a study of blood T cell repertoires in COVID-19. Method: immunoSEQ multiplex PCR; TCRdb's copy keeps in-frame clones and lacks some. The sample yields 20,000 to 25,000 clones, around three quarters seen once. The source material was peripheral blood. These receptors originate from a man aged 55 to 69 with active COVID-19. Both conserved end residues are part of each CDR3. D genes are given only for firm matches. Rows may omit the clone size; those that give it use once, few, many or a size class.

d_call: NA; clone_size: medium-sized; j_call: TRBJ1-5; v_call: TRBV7-9; cdr3_nt: TGTGCCAGCAGCTCCGGGGGGTTTCAGCCCCAGCATTTT; cdr3_aa: CASSSGGFQPQHF
d_call: NA; clone_size: NA; j_call: TRBJ2-3; v_call: TRBV30; cdr3_nt: TGTGCCTGGCTAAGGGGGACAAAGGAAAGCTCTCGGACAGATACGCAGTATTTT; cdr3_aa: CAWLRGTKESSRTDTQYF
d_call: NA; clone_size: NA; j_call: TRBJ2-1; v_call: TRBV5-1; cdr3_nt: TGCGCCAGCAGAACTAGTCTCTCCTACAATGAGCAGTTCTTC; cdr3_aa: CASRTSLSYNEQFF
d_call: NA; clone_size: once; j_call: TRBJ2-7; v_call: TRBV6-6; cdr3_nt: TGTGCCAGCAGTTACGGTGGAGGGACCTACGAGCAGTACTTC; cdr3_aa: CASSYGGGTYEQYF
d_call: TRBD1; clone_size: NA; j_call: TRBJ2-4; v_call: TRBV19; cdr3_nt: TGTGCCAGTAGTTGGGACAGGGAAGGGATTCAGTACTTC; cdr3_aa: CASSWDREGIQYF
d_call: NA; clone_size: once; j_call: TRBJ2-5; v_call: TRBV3-1/TRBV3-2; cdr3_nt: TGTGCCAGCAACCAGAGGAACCAAGAGACCCAGTACTTC; cdr3_aa: CASNQRNQETQYF
d_call: NA; clone_size: few; j_call: TRBJ1-1; v_call: TRBV13; cdr3_nt: TGTGCCAGCAGCTTAGGGTCGGGGAACACTGAAGCTTTCTTT; cdr3_aa: CASSLGSGNTEAFF
d_call: TRBD2; clone_size: NA; j_call: TRBJ2-1; v_call: TRBV11-1; cdr3_nt: TGTGCCAGCAGCTTAGCTCTAGCGGGAGGTGGTGAGCAGTTCTTC; cdr3_aa: CASSLALAGGGEQFF
d_call: TRBD1; clone_size: once; j_call: TRBJ1-2; v_call: TRBV9; cdr3_nt: TGTGCCAGCAGCGTAGAGGGCCAGGGGGCATCTGGCTACACCTTC; cdr3_aa: CASSVEGQGASGYTF
d_call: TRBD1; clone_size: NA; j_call: TRBJ1-2; v_call: TRBV28; cdr3_nt: TGTGCCAGCATCGAGCCGGGACAGGGATACGGCTACACCTTC; cdr3_aa: CASIEPGQGYGYTF
d_call: NA; clone_size: NA; j_call: TRBJ2-3; v_call: TRBV9; cdr3_nt: TGTGCCAGCAGCGTAGGGCTCCAGGGCACAGATACGCAGTATTTT; cdr3_aa: CASSVGLQGTDTQYF
d_call: NA; clone_size: NA; j_call: TRBJ1-2; v_call: TRBV12-3/TRBV12-4; cdr3_nt: TGTGCCAGCAGTTCGGACAGACGCTATGGCTACACCTTC; cdr3_aa: CASSSDRRYGYTF
d_call: NA; clone_size: NA; j_call: TRBJ1-1; v_call: TRBV7-2; cdr3_nt: TGTGCCAGCAGCTTAGGGGCGGGTAAAGAAGCTTTCTTT; cdr3_aa: CASSLGAGKEAFF
d_call: TRBD2; clone_size: NA; j_call: TRBJ2-1; v_call: TRBV27; cdr3_nt: TGTGCCAGCAGTTTTTTGTTGGTAGCGGGAGGGTACAATGAGCAGTTCTTC; cdr3_aa: CASSFLLVAGGYNEQFF
d_call: TRBD2; clone_size: NA; j_call: TRBJ2-5; v_call: TRBV14; cdr3_nt: TGTGCCAGCAGCGGCCGTAGCGGGAGCCGGGAGACCCAGTACTTC; cdr3_aa: CASSGRSGSRETQYF
d_call: TRBD2; clone_size: few; j_call: TRBJ2-5; v_call: TRBV19; cdr3_nt: TGTGCCAGTAGTATAACAGGAGCGGGACAAGAGACCCAGTACTTC; cdr3_aa: CASSITGAGQETQYF
d_call: TRBD1; clone_size: NA; j_call: TRBJ1-6; v_call: TRBV5-6; cdr3_nt: TGTGCCAGCAGCTTCGGACAGGGGGTTTCACCCCTCCACTTT; cdr3_aa: CASSFGQGVSPLHF
d_call: TRBD1; clone_size: NA; j_call: TRBJ1-1; v_call: TRBV18; cdr3_nt: TGTGCCACCCAAGTCGGACAGGACACTGAAGCTTTCTTT; cdr3_aa: CATQVGQDTEAFF
d_call: NA; clone_size: many; j_call: TRBJ2-2; v_call: TRBV30; cdr3_nt: TGTGCCTGGAAAGGGGGTCCCGGGGAGCTGTTTTTT; cdr3_aa: CAWKGGPGELFF
d_call: TRBD2; clone_size: NA; j_call: TRBJ2-3; v_call: TRBV4-2; cdr3_nt: TGTGCCAGCAGCCAAGTTTCTAGCGGGAGGACGGATACGCAGTATTTT; cdr3_aa: CASSQVSSGRTDTQYF
d_call: NA; clone_size: NA; j_call: TRBJ1-5; v_call: TRBV27; cdr3_nt: TGTGCCAGCAGTACAGGGAACAATCAGCCCCAGCATTTT; cdr3_aa: CASSTGNNQPQHF
d_call: TRBD2; clone_size: NA; j_call: TRBJ2-1; v_call: TRBV28; cdr3_nt: TGTGCCAGCAGCCAACTAGGGGGACTAGCGGGAGCAGTCAATGAGCAGTTCTTC; cdr3_aa: CASSQLGGLAGAVNEQFF
d_call: TRBD1; clone_size: few; j_call: TRBJ2-3; v_call: TRBV30; cdr3_nt: TGTGCCTGGCAGGGGGCCTCGTGGGATACGCAGTATTTT; cdr3_aa: CAWQGASWDTQYF
d_call: TRBD2; clone_size: NA; j_call: TRBJ2-3; v_call: TRBV5-1; cdr3_nt: TGCGCCAGCAGCTCGGGACTAGCGGGAGGCACAGATACGCAGTATTTT; cdr3_aa: CASSSGLAGGTDTQYF
d_call: NA; clone_size: NA; j_call: TRBJ2-2; v_call: TRBV19; cdr3_nt: TGTGCCAGTAGATGGGGGCGTAACACCGGGGAGCTGTTTTTT; cdr3_aa: CASRWGRNTGELFF
d_call: TRBD2; clone_size: NA; j_call: TRBJ2-7; v_call: TRBV6-5; cdr3_nt: TGTGCCAGCAGTTACCTAGCGGGAACCTACGAGCAGTACTTC; cdr3_aa: CASSYLAGTYEQYF
d_call: TRBD1; clone_size: many; j_call: TRBJ2-1; v_call: TRBV2; cdr3_nt: TGTGCCAGCAGTGGATCGGGACAGAGCTACTCCTACAATGAGCAGTTCTTC; cdr3_aa: CASSGSGQSYSYNEQFF
d_call: NA; clone_size: NA; j_call: TRBJ2-1; v_call: TRBV7-6; cdr3_nt: TGTGCCAGCAGCCTGGCGAGTTCCGGAGGCCACAATGAGCAGTTCTTC; cdr3_aa: CASSLASSGGHNEQFF
d_call: NA; clone_size: NA; j_call: TRBJ2-7; v_call: TRBV2; cdr3_nt: TGTGCCAGCAGAGGGGGGGGGCTTGGCGAGCAGTACTTC; cdr3_aa: CASRGGGLGEQYF
d_call: NA; clone_size: NA; j_call: TRBJ2-2; v_call: TRBV3-1/TRBV3-2; cdr3_nt: TGTGCCAGCAGCCAAGGAGGAGACGGTTACACCGGGGAGCTGTTTTTT; cdr3_aa: CASSQGGDGYTGELFF
d_call: NA; clone_size: NA; j_call: TRBJ1-2; v_call: TRBV7-8; cdr3_nt: TGTGCCAGCAGCTTAGCGCTGGAGAGGGATGGCTACACCTTC; cdr3_aa: CASSLALERDGYTF
d_call: TRBD1; clone_size: NA; j_call: TRBJ1-3; v_call: TRBV2; cdr3_nt: TGTGCCAGCACCCGGACAGGTATAACCTCTGGAAACACCATATATTTT; cdr3_aa: CASTRTGITSGNTIYF
d_call: TRBD2; clone_size: NA; j_call: TRBJ2-1; v_call: TRBV6-1; cdr3_nt: TGTGCCAGCAGTGAATCGAGCGGGAGGTACAATGAGCAGTTCTTC; cdr3_aa: CASSESSGRYNEQFF
d_call: TRBD1; clone_size: NA; j_call: TRBJ2-2; v_call: TRBV28; cdr3_nt: TGTGCCAGCAGTTTAATGTCTCGGGACAGGAACACCGGGGAGCTGTTTTTT; cdr3_aa: CASSLMSRDRNTGELFF
d_call: TRBD2; clone_size: NA; j_call: TRBJ2-3; v_call: TRBV6-2/TRBV6-3; cdr3_nt: TGTGCCAGCAGTTCCCCGCGGACTAGCGGGAGCCCCCCAGATACGCAGTATTTT; cdr3_aa: CASSSPRTSGSPPDTQYF
d_call: NA; clone_size: NA; j_call: TRBJ1-2; v_call: TRBV7-9; cdr3_nt: TGTGCCAGCAGCCATCAGACCACGGGGGGCTACACCTTC; cdr3_aa: CASSHQTTGGYTF
d_call: NA; clone_size: NA; j_call: TRBJ1-1; v_call: TRBV15; cdr3_nt: TGTGCCACCAGCAGAAGCAGGGGATTCACTGAAGCTTTCTTT; cdr3_aa: CATSRSRGFTEAFF
d_call: NA; clone_size: NA; j_call: TRBJ2-3; v_call: TRBV28; cdr3_nt: TGTGCCAGCAGTTTACCGACTGAGCTCACAGATACGCAGTATTTT; cdr3_aa: CASSLPTELTDTQYF
d_call: NA; clone_size: NA; j_call: TRBJ2-1; v_call: TRBV2; cdr3_nt: TGTGCCAGCAGTGAGTCCCGGGTCTACAATGAGCAGTTCTTC; cdr3_aa: CASSESRVYNEQFF
d_call: TRBD2; clone_size: once; j_call: TRBJ2-3; v_call: TRBV13; cdr3_nt: TGTGCCAGCAGCGCTTATTCCGGGACTAGCGGAGAACGCACAGATACGCAGTATTTT; cdr3_aa: CASSAYSGTSGERTDTQYF
d_call: TRBD1; clone_size: NA; j_call: TRBJ1-2; v_call: TRBV12-3/TRBV12-4; cdr3_nt: TGTGCCAGCAGCGACAGGGGTAACTATGGCTACACCTTC; cdr3_aa: CASSDRGNYGYTF
d_call: NA; clone_size: NA; j_call: TRBJ2-7; v_call: TRBV27; cdr3_nt: TGTGCCAGCAGTCCCCTGACGGGAACCTACGAGCAGTACTTC; cdr3_aa: CASSPLTGTYEQYF
d_call: NA; clone_size: NA; j_call: TRBJ2-6; v_call: TRBV19; cdr3_nt: TGTGCCAGTAGTATGCCCGCCGGGTCGGCGGGGGCCAACGTCCTGACTTTC; cdr3_aa: CASSMPAGSAGANVLTF
d_call: TRBD2; clone_size: NA; j_call: TRBJ2-2; v_call: TRBV5-6; cdr3_nt: TGTGCCAGCAGCTGGGGCGTAGCGGGAGGATTTGGGGAGCTGTTTTTT; cdr3_aa: CASSWGVAGGFGELFF
d_call: NA; clone_size: NA; j_call: TRBJ1-2; v_call: TRBV6-5; cdr3_nt: TGTGCCAGCAGTTACTCGGGCAGGGTGGATAAAGTTGGCTACACCTTC; cdr3_aa: CASSYSGRVDKVGYTF
d_call: NA; clone_size: few; j_call: TRBJ1-1; v_call: TRBV14; cdr3_nt: TGTGCCAGCAGCCCCACCCAGGGGAACACTGAAGCTTTCTTT; cdr3_aa: CASSPTQGNTEAFF